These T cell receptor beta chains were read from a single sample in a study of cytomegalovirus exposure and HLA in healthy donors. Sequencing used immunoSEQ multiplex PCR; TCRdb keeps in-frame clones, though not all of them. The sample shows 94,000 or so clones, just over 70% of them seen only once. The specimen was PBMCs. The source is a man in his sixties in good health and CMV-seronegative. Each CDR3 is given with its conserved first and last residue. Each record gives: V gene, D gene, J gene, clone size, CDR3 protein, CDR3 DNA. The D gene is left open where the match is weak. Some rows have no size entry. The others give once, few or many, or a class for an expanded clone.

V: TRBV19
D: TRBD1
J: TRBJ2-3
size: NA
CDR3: CASSEDRGASDTQYF
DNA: TGTGCCAGTAGTGAGGACAGGGGGGCATCAGATACGCAGTATTTT

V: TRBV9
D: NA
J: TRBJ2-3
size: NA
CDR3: CASSGPTGDTQYF
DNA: TGTGCCAGCAGCGGCCCGACAGGAGATACGCAGTATTTT

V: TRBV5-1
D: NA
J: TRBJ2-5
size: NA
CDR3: CASSAGQLQETQYF
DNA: TGCGCCAGCAGCGCCGGACAGCTCCAAGAGACCCAGTACTTC

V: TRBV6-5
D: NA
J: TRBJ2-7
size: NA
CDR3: CASSTKSSYEQYF
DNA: TGTGCCAGCAGTACCAAGAGCTCCTACGAGCAGTACTTC

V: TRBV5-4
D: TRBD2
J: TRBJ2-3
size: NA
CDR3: CASSSTSGVTDTQYF
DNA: TGTGCCAGCAGCTCCACTAGCGGGGTTACAGATACGCAGTATTTT

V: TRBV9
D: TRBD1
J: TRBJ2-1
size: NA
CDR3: CASSTGQGDYEQFF
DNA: TGTGCCAGCAGTACGGGACAGGGGGACTATGAGCAGTTCTTC

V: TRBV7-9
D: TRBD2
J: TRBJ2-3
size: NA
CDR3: CASGPTSGGATDTQYF
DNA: TGTGCCAGCGGACCAACTAGCGGGGGGGCCACAGATACGCAGTATTTT

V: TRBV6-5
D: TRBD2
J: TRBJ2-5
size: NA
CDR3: CASSVGTSGQTQYF
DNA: TGTGCCAGCAGTGTGGGGACTAGCGGGCAGACCCAGTACTTC

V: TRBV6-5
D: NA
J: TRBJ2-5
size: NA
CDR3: CASSYEGMQETQYF
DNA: TGTGCCAGCAGTTACGAGGGTATGCAAGAGACCCAGTACTTC

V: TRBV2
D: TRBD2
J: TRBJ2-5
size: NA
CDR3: CASLTSRMEETQYF
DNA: TGTGCCAGCCTGACTAGCCGCATGGAAGAGACCCAGTACTTC

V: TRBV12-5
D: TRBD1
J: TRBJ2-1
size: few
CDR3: CASGLDRTGSPNEQFF
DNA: TGTGCTAGTGGTTTGGACCGGACAGGTTCCCCCAATGAGCAGTTCTTC

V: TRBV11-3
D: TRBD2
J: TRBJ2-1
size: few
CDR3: CASSSGLSGGPYNEQFF
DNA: TGTGCCAGCAGCTCCGGATTGAGCGGGGGCCCTTACAATGAGCAGTTCTTC

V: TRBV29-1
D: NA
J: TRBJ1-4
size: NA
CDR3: CSVEDVASETGSLFF
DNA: TGCAGCGTTGAAGACGTTGCATCCGAGACAGGCTCCCTGTTTTTT

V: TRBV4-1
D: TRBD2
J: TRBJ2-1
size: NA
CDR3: CASSLPGIGLAGDLSYNEQFF
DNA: TGCGCCAGCAGCCTCCCCGGAATTGGTCTAGCGGGAGATTTGTCCTACAATGAGCAGTTCTTC

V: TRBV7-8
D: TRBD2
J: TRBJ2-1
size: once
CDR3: CASRPGAGGNEQFF
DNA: TGTGCCAGCAGGCCTGGGGCGGGAGGCAATGAGCAGTTCTTC

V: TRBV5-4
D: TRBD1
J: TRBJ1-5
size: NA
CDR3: CASSSGTGGTYGPQHF
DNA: TGTGCCAGCAGCTCAGGGACAGGGGGAACATACGGGCCCCAGCATTTT

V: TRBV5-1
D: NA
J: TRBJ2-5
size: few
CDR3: CASSFLDSQETQYF
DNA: TGCGCCAGCAGCTTCCTGGACAGTCAAGAGACCCAGTACTTC

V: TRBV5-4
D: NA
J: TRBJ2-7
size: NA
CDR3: CASSLNVRERATYEQYF
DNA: TGTGCCAGCAGCTTGAACGTTCGGGAGCGGGCCACCTACGAGCAGTACTTC

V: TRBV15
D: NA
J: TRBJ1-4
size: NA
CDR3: CATSGGTGSWGLFF
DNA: TGTGCCACCAGCGGGGGCACGGGCTCGTGGGGACTGTTTTTT

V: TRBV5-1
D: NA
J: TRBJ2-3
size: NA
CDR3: CASSLTFGLGTDTQYF
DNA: TGCGCCAGCAGCCTGACCTTCGGACTCGGCACAGATACGCAGTATTTT

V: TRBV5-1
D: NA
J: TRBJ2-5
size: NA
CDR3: CASALATQETQYF
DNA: TGCGCCAGCGCGCTAGCGACACAAGAGACCCAGTACTTC

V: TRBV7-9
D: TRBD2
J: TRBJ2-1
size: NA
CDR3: CASSSLALAGRGEQFF
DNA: TGTGCCAGCAGCTCCCTGGCCCTAGCGGGGCGGGGTGAGCAGTTCTTC

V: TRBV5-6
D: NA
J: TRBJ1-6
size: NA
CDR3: CASSPTGYNSPLHF
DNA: TGTGCCAGCAGCCCCACAGGGTACAATTCACCCCTCCACTTT

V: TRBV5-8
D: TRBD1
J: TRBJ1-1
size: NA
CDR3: CATHTNRGTGVTEAFF
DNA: TGTGCCACTCACACAAACAGGGGTACAGGGGTCACTGAAGCTTTCTTT

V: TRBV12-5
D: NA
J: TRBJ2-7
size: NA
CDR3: CASGLAAGNYEQYF
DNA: TGTGCTAGTGGTTTGGCGGCAGGGAACTACGAGCAGTACTTC

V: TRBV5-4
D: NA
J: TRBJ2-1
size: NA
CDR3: CASSPGGDRVSNEQFF
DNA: TGTGCCAGCAGCCCCGGGGGGGACAGGGTATCCAATGAGCAGTTCTTC

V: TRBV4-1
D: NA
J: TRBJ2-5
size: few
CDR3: CASSPLVGGTQYF
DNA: TGCGCCAGCAGCCCACTAGTAGGGGGGACCCAGTACTTC

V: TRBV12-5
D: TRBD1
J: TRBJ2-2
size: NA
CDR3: CASGTGTGNVGELFF
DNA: TGTGCTAGTGGTACCGGGACAGGGAATGTCGGGGAGCTGTTTTTT

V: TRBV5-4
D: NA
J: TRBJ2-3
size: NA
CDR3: CASSLVGPSDTQYF
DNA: TGTGCCAGCAGCTTGGTTGGCCCCTCAGATACGCAGTATTTT

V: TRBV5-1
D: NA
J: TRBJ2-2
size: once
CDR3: CASSWGGENTGELFF
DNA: TGCGCCAGCAGCTGGGGCGGGGAGAACACCGGGGAGCTGTTTTTT

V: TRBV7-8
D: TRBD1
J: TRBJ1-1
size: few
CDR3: CASSFGATGRVGEAFF
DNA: TGTGCCAGCAGCTTTGGGGCGACAGGGCGGGTAGGTGAAGCTTTCTTT